This TCR beta chain was sequenced during a study of human T cells and chemical hapten exposure. Study-wide context: Variation in per-sample TCR yields came mainly from small pooled library volume differences.

V lost 4 bases, J lost 0 bases, and 3 bases stayed unmatched. Germline CDR1 reads KGHDR; CDR2 reads SFDVKD. CDR3 size: 17 residues. This clonotype was recorded at least ten times. Its target is unknown. TCRdb redid the calling of the RACE reads with MiXCR, one entry per CDR3 protein. The table has about 340,000 distinct CDR3 sequences, approximately 6.9% seen once. The time point was: patch test 1, 2 weeks after DPC sensitization. As to treatment: therapeutic diphenylcyclopropenone sensitization with weekly scalp DPC. Study findings and constraints: The number of TCRs over 1 in 1000 frequency stayed unchanged after DPC.

The source was whole blood, collected in connection with sensitization to the hapten diphenylcyclopropenone (DPC). The J gene is TRBJ2-3, the V gene TRBV24-1, with TRBD2 matching over 13 bases. The receptor's source is a woman aged 18-30 years with alopecia areata. Some clones in this sample may be carry-over from other donors' samples. DNA for the CDR3: TGTGCCACCAGTGACCGGGGACTAGCGGGGAGCACAGATACGCAGTATTTT. It encodes CATSDRGLAGSTDTQYF.